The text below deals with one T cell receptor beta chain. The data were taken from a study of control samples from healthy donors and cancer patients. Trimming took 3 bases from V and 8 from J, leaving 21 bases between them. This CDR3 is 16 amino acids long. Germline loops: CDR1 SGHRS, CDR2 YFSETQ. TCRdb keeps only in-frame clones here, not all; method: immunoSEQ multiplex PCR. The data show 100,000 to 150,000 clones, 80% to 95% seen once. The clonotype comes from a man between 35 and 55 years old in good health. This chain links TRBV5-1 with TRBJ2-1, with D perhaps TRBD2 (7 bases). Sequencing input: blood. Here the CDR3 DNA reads TGCGCCAGCAGCTCAAGGGGCGGGGGCCCGAGGGATGAGCAGTTCTTC. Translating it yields CASSSRGGGPRDEQFF.